What follows is one TCR beta chain and its context. Its target is unknown. The data were taken from a study of T-cell memory formation after mild COVID-19. General observations from the study: Within pre-infection memory, some responding clones were found, suggesting cross-reactive memory joined.

One entry per CDR3 protein, called by TCRdb with MiXCR from the 5' RACE reads. Of approximately 350,000 distinct CDR3 sequences in the sample, roughly an eighth were seen once. Germline values: CDR1 KGHDR, CDR2 SFDVKD. The V gene lost 6 bases and the J gene lost 3 bases, with 9 bases spanning the gap. This CDR3 region has 13 residues. This chain links TRBV24-1 with TRBJ2-3, with D perhaps TRBD1 or TRBD2 (5 bases each). Sequenced: PBMCs or a T cell subset sorted from them (not recorded which). The TCR sequence derives from a man between 18 and 29 years old who had mild COVID-19 (a few samples of this study predate the infection). Cell type and time point are not known. This CDR3 is CATSRDATDTQYF. The CDR3, as DNA: TGTGCCACCAGTAGGGACGCGACAGATACGCAGTATTTT.